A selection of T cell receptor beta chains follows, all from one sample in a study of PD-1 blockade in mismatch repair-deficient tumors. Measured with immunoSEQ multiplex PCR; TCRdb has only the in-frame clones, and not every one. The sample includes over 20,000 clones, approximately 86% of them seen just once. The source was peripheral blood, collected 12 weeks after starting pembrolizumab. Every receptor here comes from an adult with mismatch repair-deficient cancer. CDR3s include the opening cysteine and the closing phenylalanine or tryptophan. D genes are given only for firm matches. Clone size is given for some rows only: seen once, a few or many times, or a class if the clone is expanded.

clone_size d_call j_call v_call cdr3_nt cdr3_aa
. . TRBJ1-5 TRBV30 TGTGCCTGGAGTGTACAGGTTAATCAGCCCCAGCATTTT CAWSVQVNQPQHF
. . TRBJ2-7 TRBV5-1 TGCGCCAGCAGCTGGGGAATAGGACTTTCCTACGAGCAGTACTTC CASSWGIGLSYEQYF
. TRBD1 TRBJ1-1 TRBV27 TGTGCCAGCAGTCAAATGGGACAGCCGGGGAACACTGAAGCTTTCTTT CASSQMGQPGNTEAFF
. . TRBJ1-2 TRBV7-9 TGTGCCAGCAGCTTAGATCATTTATCGGTCCTTGGCTACACCTTC CASSLDHLSVLGYTF
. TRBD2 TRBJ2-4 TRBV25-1 TGTGCCAGCAGTGGCCCCTCCGGGCGGGAGCCCAAAAACATTCAGTACTTC CASSGPSGREPKNIQYF
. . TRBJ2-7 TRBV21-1 TGTGCCAGCAGCAAAGCTGGTCACGAGCAGTACTTC CASSKAGHEQYF
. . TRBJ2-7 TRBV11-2 TGTGCCAGCAGCTTAGCAAAAGAGCAGTACTTC CASSLAKEQYF
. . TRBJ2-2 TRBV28 TGTGCCAGCAGCTTCGCCAGGGGCACCGGGGAGCTGTTTTTT CASSFARGTGELFF
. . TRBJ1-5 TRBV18 TGTGCCAGCTCACCAGAAGACGCTAGCAATCAGCCCCAGCATTTT CASSPEDASNQPQHF
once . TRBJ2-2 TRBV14 TGTGCCAGCAGCCTGCGGCGGGAATCCGGGGAGCTGTTTTTT CASSLRRESGELFF
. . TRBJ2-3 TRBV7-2 TGTGCCAGCAGCTTGGATTACACAGATACGCAGTATTTT CASSLDYTDTQYF
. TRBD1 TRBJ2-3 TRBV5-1 TGCGCCAGCAGCGCGACAGGGACAGATACGCAGTATTTT CASSATGTDTQYF
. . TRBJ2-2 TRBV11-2 TGTGCCAGCAGCTTGGCAATGGCAGCAAGCCCGACGAACACCGGGGAGCTGTTTTTT CASSLAMAASPTNTGELFF
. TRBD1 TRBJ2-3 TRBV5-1 TGCGCCAGCAGCTTGGCAGGGGGCAGAGATACGCAGTATTTT CASSLAGGRDTQYF
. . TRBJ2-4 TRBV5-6 TGTGCCAGCAGCTTGGAGGGGCCCGGGGACATTCAGTACTTC CASSLEGPGDIQYF
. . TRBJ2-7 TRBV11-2 TGTGCCAGCAGCTTAGAATACGACCATCAGCCGGACGAGCAGTACTTC CASSLEYDHQPDEQYF
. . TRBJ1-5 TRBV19 TGTGCCAGTAGTACTAGAGGCAATCAGCCCCAGCATTTT CASSTRGNQPQHF
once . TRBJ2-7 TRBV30 TGTGCCTGGAGTGTACAGGCAGACTCCTACGAGCAGTACTTC CAWSVQADSYEQYF
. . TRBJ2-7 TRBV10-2 TGCGCCAGCAGGGACACCTCCTACGAGCAGTACTTC CASRDTSYEQYF
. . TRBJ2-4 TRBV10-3 TGTGCCATCAGTGATTCCCCGGTGGGGGACATTCAGTACTTC CAISDSPVGDIQYF